The 3 T cell receptor beta chains below all came from one sample that was sequenced in a study of blood T cell repertoires in COVID-19. Data came from immunoSEQ multiplex PCR; TCRdb stores just in-frame clones and leaves some out. The sample consists of around 290,000 clones, 75% to 90% of them appearing once. Sequencing was performed on PBMCs or T cells enriched from blood (not recorded which). Receptor source: a woman aged 40 to 49 who had recovered from COVID-19.

The chain combines TRBV24-1 with TRBJ2-5; D is unclear. This CDR3 is built from 13 residues. Germline V gene lookup returns CDR1 KGHDR and CDR2 SFDVKD. V dropped 2 bases and J dropped 4 bases, with 7 bases sitting between them. The DNA for the CDR3 is TGTGCCACCAGTGATTACTACTCAGAGACCCAGTACTTC. It yields the protein CATSDYYSETQYF.

The V gene is TRBV11-3, the J gene TRBJ2-5; 10 bases agree with TRBD2. V gave up 5 bases and J gave up 1 base; unmatched junction bases: 4. The germline V gene has CDR1 SGHNT and CDR2 YENEEA. The CDR3 length is 15 residues. CDR3 in amino acids: CASSARTSGQETQYF. The DNA for the CDR3 is TGTGCCAGCAGCGCTAGGACTAGCGGCCAAGAGACCCAGTACTTC.

The chain uses TRBV30 and TRBJ2-2; perhaps TRBD1 as D (5 bases). V lost 0 bases and J 1 base, leaving 12 bases between the germline ends. Germline-derived CDR1 and CDR2 are GTSNPN and SVGIG (reference sequence). The length of the CDR3 is 16 residues. The CDR3 DNA is TGTGCCTGGAGTGTATCGAGGCAGGGGAACACCGGGGAGCTGTTTTTT. This encodes CAWSVSRQGNTGELFF. Using reference TRBV30 and TRBJ2-2 for the parts outside the CDR3, the full variable domain is SQTIHQWPATLVQPVGSPLSLECTVEGTSNPNLYWYRQAAGRGLQLLFYSVGIGQISSEVPQNLSASRPQDRQFILSSKKLLLSDSGFYLCAWSVSRQGNTGELFFGEGSRLTVL.